The 15 T cell receptor beta chains below were found in one sample sequenced in a study of graft-versus-host responses after intestinal transplantation. Sequencing was performed with immunoSEQ multiplex PCR; in TCRdb, only in-frame clones are kept and a portion is missing. The sample holds more than 45,000 clones, more than 75% seen once. Sequences were derived from PBMCs, sampled about 120 days after intestinal transplantation. Receptors were obtained from a human patient who received an intestinal transplant, so some T cells may come from the graft donor.

CDR3 sequence reads: CASRDHGRGNTEAFF. The CDR3 DNA reads as TGTGCCAGCAGAGATCACGGCCGAGGTAACACTGAAGCTTTCTTT. The chain is built from TRBV6-5 and TRBJ1-1, with D uncertain. The ends were cut back, 6 bases at V and 2 bases at J, with 16 bases in the middle. The germline CDR1 and CDR2 sequences are MNHEY and SVGAGI. CDR3 size: 15 residues.

This chain links TRBV11-3 with TRBJ2-1; tentatively, D is TRBD1 or TRBD2 (6 bases each). The germline V gene has CDR1 SGHNT and CDR2 YENEEA. This CDR3 spans 15 amino acids. Deletions cut 5 bases from V and 6 bases from J, with 17 bases between. CDR3 sequence: CASSHPGARGNEQFF. The CDR3 coding sequence is TGTGCCAGCAGCCATCCGGGGGCCCGGGGCAATGAGCAGTTCTTC.

The CDR3 DNA reads TGTGCCAGCAGTTTCCCGGGGGTTACCACAGATACGCAGTATTTT. Protein: CASSFPGVTTDTQYF. J is TRBJ2-3 and V is TRBV6-1; tentatively, D is TRBD2 (6 bases). The germline V gene encodes CDR1 MNHNS and CDR2 SASEGT. Trimming took 5 bases from V and 2 from J, leaving 14 bases between them. The CDR3 is 15 amino acids.

The chain has TRBV5-1 and TRBJ2-3, with a tentative D call TRBD2 (6 bases). CDR3 length: 15 amino acids. The ends were cut back, 4 bases at V and 2 bases at J, with 14 bases in the middle. Germline CDR1 is SGHRS and CDR2 is YFSETQ. The CDR3 loop is CASSHAGSYTDTQYF. The CDR3 DNA reads TGCGCCAGCAGCCACGCGGGGAGTTACACAGATACGCAGTATTTT.

This clone was observed a handful of times. CDR3 sequence (DNA): TGTGCCAGCACCCTAAGGGGGAGCCGATACGAGCAGTACTTC. This encodes CASTLRGSRYEQYF. The chain couples TRBV13 to TRBJ2-7; tentatively, D is TRBD1 (6 bases). The CDR3 is 14 amino acids. Germline values: CDR1 PRHDT, CDR2 FYEKMQ (reference sequence). Trimming stripped 7 bases from V and 4 bases from J, with 17 bases between. The full variable domain, completed using reference TRBV13 and TRBJ2-7, is AAGVIQSPRHLIKEKRETATLKCYPIPRHDTVYWYQQGPGQDPQFLISFYEKMQSDKGSIPDRFSAQQFSDYHSELNMSSLELGDSALYFCASTLRGSRYEQYFGPGTRLTVT.

This chain connects TRBV2 to TRBJ2-3; 9 bases align to TRBD2. The length of the CDR3 is 16 residues. The germline CDR1 and CDR2 sequences are SNHLY and FYNNEI. After removal of 3 bases from V and 2 bases from J, the junction contained 6 bases not matched to a gene. CDR3 sequence: CASSEGRGLATDTQYF. DNA of the CDR3: TGTGCCAGCAGTGAGGGAAGGGGACTAGCCACAGATACGCAGTATTTT.

This chain uses TRBV7-2 with TRBJ1-1; D call uncertain. Deletions cut 0 bases from V and 0 bases from J, with 8 bases between. This CDR3 contains 15 residues. The germline V gene has CDR1 SGHTA and CDR2 FQGNSA. DNA of the CDR3: TGTGCCAGCAGCTTAGCCCCAGTTCTGAACACTGAAGCTTTCTTT. Residues: CASSLAPVLNTEAFF.

This chain connects TRBV7-3 to TRBJ2-2; D perhaps matches TRBD2 (6 bases). CDR3 size: 14 residues. CDR1 SGHTA and CDR2 FQGTGA come from the germline V gene. Trimming cost V 5 bases and J 2 bases, with 9 bases left between them. The CDR3 coding sequence is TGTGCCAGCAGCCCGGGACTTAACACCGGGGAGCTGTTTTTT. Translation gives CASSPGLNTGELFF.

The J gene is TRBJ1-2, the V gene TRBV5-1; D gene unclear. The length of the CDR3 is 13 residues. CDR1 and CDR2 from the germline V gene are SGHRS and YFSETQ. The V end lost 0 bases, the J end lost 4 bases, and 7 bases lay between the germline ends. CDR3 residues: CASSLGHLYGYTF. CDR3 nucleotides: TGCGCCAGCAGCTTGGGACACCTCTATGGCTACACCTTC. Supplemented by reference TRBV5-1 and TRBJ1-2, the full variable domain reads KAGVTQTPRYLIKTRGQQVTLSCSPISGHRSVSWYQQTPGQGLQFLFEYFSETQRNKGNFPGRFSGRQFSNSRSEMNVSTLELGDSALYLCASSLGHLYGYTFGSGTRLTVV.

This clone was found once. The V gene is TRBV27, the J gene TRBJ1-4; 9 nucleotides agree with TRBD1. Germline V lookup: CDR1 MNHEY, CDR2 SMNVEV (reference sequence). The junction had 7 bases not matched to a gene; V was cut back by 4 bases and J by 7 bases. The CDR3 has 15 residues. The CDR3 spells CASSWAGQGSEKLFF. The DNA for the CDR3 is TGTGCCAGCAGTTGGGCGGGACAGGGTAGTGAAAAACTGTTTTTT. Drawing the rest from reference TRBV27 and TRBJ1-4, the complete variable domain is EAQVTQNPRYLITVTGKKLTVTCSQNMNHEYMSWYRQDPGLGLRQIYYSMNVEVTDKGDVPEGYKVSRKEKRNFPLILESPSPNQTSLYFCASSWAGQGSEKLFFGSGTQLSVL.

The chain is built from TRBV5-4 and TRBJ2-1; D is unclear. V lost 2 bases to trimming and J lost 9 bases, with 6 bases between them. Germline V gene lookup returns CDR1 SGHNT and CDR2 YYREEE (reference sequence). The CDR3 runs to 11 residues. CDR3 residues: CASSFRGEQFF. In DNA form, the CDR3 reads TGTGCCAGCAGCTTTCGAGGTGAGCAGTTCTTC.

This chain joins TRBV5-4 and TRBJ2-1; possibly TRBD1 or TRBD2 for D (6 bases each). CDR3 size: 15 residues. Trimming pared 3 bases from V and 5 bases from J, leaving 15 bases between. Germline V CDR1 and CDR2: SGHNT, YYREEE (reference sequence). The CDR3 reads CASSWGAGTHNEQFF. The CDR3 nucleotides are TGTGCCAGCAGCTGGGGGGCCGGGACTCACAATGAGCAGTTCTTC.

The CDR3 loop reads CASSLAAEGNEQFF. DNA for the CDR3: TGCGCCAGCAGCTTGGCAGCGGAGGGCAATGAGCAGTTCTTC. The chain is built from TRBV5-1 and TRBJ2-1, with D possibly matching TRBD2 (6 bases). The CDR3 sequence is 14 residues long. Germline assignment: CDR1 SGHRS and CDR2 YFSETQ. Trimming took off 0 bases at V and 6 bases at J, with 10 bases between the two ends.

This chain joins TRBV13 and TRBJ1-2; TRBD1 agrees at 8 bases. The CDR3 covers 13 residues. V lost 4 bases, J lost 7 bases, and 5 bases stayed unmatched. CDR1 and CDR2 from the germline V gene are PRHDT and FYEKMQ (reference sequence). The CDR3 DNA follows: TGTGCCAGCAGCTCCTGGACAGGGCCTGGCTACACCTTC. This encodes CASSSWTGPGYTF. Full variable domain (rest looked up from reference TRBV13 and TRBJ1-2): AAGVIQSPRHLIKEKRETATLKCYPIPRHDTVYWYQQGPGQDPQFLISFYEKMQSDKGSIPDRFSAQQFSDYHSELNMSSLELGDSALYFCASSSWTGPGYTFGSGTRLTVV.

The chain has TRBV4-1 and TRBJ1-2; no clear D gene. Between the trimmed V and J ends, which lost 0 bases and 4 bases, there was a span of 12 bases. The CDR3 runs to 15 residues. CDR1 and CDR2 (germline): MGHRA, YSYEKL. CDR3 protein: CASSQDRKVIYGYTF. In DNA form, the CDR3 reads TGCGCCAGCAGCCAAGACAGGAAGGTAATCTATGGCTACACCTTC.